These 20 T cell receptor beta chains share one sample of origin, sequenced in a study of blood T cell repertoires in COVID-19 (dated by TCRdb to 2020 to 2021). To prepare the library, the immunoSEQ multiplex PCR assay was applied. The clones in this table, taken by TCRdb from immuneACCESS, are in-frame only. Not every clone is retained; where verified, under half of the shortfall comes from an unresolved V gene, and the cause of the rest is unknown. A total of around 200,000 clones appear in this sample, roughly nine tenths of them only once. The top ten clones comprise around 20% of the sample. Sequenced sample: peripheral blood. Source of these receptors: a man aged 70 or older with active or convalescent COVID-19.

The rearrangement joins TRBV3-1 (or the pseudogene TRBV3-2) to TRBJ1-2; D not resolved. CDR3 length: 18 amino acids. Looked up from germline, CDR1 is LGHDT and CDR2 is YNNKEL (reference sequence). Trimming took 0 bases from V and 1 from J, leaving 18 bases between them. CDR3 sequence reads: CASSQDGEGEKLNYGYTF. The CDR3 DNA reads TGTGCCAGCAGCCAAGATGGGGAGGGCGAGAAACTTAACTATGGCTACACCTTC.

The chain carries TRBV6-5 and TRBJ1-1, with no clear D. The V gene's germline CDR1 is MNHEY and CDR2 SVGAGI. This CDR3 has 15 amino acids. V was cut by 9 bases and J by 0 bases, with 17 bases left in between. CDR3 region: CASALSSVLNTEAFF. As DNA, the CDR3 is TGTGCCAGTGCTCTTTCTTCGGTCCTGAACACTGAAGCTTTCTTT.

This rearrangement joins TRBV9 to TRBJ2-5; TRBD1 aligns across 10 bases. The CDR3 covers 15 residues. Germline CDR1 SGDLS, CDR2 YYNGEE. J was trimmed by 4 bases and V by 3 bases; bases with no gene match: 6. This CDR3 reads CASSAGDRGGETQYF. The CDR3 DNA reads TGTGCCAGCAGCGCAGGGGACAGGGGAGGAGAGACCCAGTACTTC.

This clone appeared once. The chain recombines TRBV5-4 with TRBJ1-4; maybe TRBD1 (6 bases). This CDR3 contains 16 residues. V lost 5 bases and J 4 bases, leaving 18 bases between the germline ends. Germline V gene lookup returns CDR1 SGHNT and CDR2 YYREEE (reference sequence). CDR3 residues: CASSSGTLQGNEKLFF. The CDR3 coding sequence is TGTGCCAGCAGTTCCGGGACACTGCAGGGTAATGAAAAACTGTTTTTT. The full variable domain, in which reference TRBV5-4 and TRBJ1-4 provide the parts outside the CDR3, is ETGVTQSPTHLIKTRGQQVTLRCSSQSGHNTVSWYQQALGQGPQFIFQYYREEENGRGNFPPRFSGLQFPNYSSELNVNALELDDSALYLCASSSGTLQGNEKLFFGSGTQLSVL.

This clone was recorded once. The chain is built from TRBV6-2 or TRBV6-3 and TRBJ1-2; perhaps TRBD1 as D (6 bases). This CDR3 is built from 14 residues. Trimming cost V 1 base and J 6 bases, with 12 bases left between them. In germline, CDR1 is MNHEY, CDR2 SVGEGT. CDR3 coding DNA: TGTGCCAGCAGTTACTTGGGCAGGGGAAATGGCTACACCTTC. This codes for CASSYLGRGNGYTF.

This chain's CDR3 is CASSLGRKTDTQYF. In DNA form, the CDR3 reads TGTGCCAGCAGCTTGGGCAGAAAAACAGATACGCAGTATTTT. The chain employs TRBV5-5 and TRBJ2-3; D is uncertain. Trimming stripped 0 bases from V and 3 bases from J, with 8 bases between. The CDR3 length is 14 residues. Germline V gene lookup returns CDR1 SGHKS and CDR2 YYEKEE (reference sequence).

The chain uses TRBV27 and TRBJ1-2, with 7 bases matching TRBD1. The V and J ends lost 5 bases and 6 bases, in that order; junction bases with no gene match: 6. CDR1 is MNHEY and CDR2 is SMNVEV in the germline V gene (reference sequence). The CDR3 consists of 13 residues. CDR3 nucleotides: TGTGCCAGCAGTACCAGACAGGGTCATGGCTACACCTTC. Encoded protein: CASSTRQGHGYTF.

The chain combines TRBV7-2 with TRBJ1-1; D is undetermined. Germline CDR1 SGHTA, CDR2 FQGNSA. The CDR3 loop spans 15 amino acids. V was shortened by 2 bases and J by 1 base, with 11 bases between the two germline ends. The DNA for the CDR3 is TGTGCCAGCAGCTTAACCAGGAACCCGAACACTGAAGCTTTCTTT. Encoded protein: CASSLTRNPNTEAFF.

The CDR3 region is CASSTGQLGGEQYF. CDR3 sequence (DNA): TGTGCCAGCAGCACGGGACAGTTGGGGGGCGAGCAGTACTTC. V and J are TRBV7-2 and TRBJ2-7; D is possibly TRBD1 (7 bases). The CDR3 sequence is 14 residues long. V lost 5 bases, J lost 6 bases, and 17 bases lay in between. Germline V CDR1 and CDR2: SGHTA, FQGNSA.

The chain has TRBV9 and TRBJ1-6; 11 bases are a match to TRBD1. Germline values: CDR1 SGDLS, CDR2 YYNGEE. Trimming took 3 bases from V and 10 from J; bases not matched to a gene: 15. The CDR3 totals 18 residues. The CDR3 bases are TGTGCCAGCAGCGCCGACCCCGGACAGGGGGCTTCGCGGTCACCCCTCCACTTT. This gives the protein CASSADPGQGASRSPLHF.

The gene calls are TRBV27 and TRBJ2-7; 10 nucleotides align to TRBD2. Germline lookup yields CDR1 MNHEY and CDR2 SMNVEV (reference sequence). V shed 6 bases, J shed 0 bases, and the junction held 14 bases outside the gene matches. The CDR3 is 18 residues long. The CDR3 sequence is CASRTRSGTSADSYEQYF. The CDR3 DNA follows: TGTGCCAGCAGAACTAGATCCGGGACTAGCGCAGACTCCTACGAGCAGTACTTC.

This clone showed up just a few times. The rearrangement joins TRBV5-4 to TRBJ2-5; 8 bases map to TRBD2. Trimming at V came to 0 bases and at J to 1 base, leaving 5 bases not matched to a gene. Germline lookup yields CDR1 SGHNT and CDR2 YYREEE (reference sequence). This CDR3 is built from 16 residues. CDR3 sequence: CASSLGGSGGQETQYF. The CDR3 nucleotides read TGTGCCAGCAGCTTGGGAGGGAGCGGGGGCCAAGAGACCCAGTACTTC.

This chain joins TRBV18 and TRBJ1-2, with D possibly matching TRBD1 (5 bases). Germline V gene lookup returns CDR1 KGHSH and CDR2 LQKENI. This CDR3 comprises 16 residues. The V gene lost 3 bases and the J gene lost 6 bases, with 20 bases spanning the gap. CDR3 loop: CASSPDLPQGKDGYTF. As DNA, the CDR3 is TGTGCCAGCTCACCCGACTTACCGCAGGGAAAGGATGGCTACACCTTC. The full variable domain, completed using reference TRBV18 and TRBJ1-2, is NAGVMQNPRHLVRRRGQEARLRCSPMKGHSHVYWYRQLPEEGLKFMVYLQKENIIDESGMPKERFSAEFPKEGPSILRIQQVVRGDSAAYFCASSPDLPQGKDGYTFGSGTRLTVV.

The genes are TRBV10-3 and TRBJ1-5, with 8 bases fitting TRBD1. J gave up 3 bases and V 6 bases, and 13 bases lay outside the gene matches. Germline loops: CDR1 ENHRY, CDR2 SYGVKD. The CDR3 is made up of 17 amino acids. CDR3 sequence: CAISPTMIRGHNQPQHF. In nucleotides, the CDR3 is TGTGCCATCAGCCCAACTATGATCAGGGGGCACAATCAGCCCCAGCATTTT.

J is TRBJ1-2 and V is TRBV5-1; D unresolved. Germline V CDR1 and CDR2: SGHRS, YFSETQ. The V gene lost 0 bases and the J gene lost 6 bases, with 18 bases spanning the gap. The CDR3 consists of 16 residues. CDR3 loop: CASSLGTTGSRNGYTF. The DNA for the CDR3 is TGCGCCAGCAGCTTGGGGACTACGGGATCCCGGAATGGCTACACCTTC.

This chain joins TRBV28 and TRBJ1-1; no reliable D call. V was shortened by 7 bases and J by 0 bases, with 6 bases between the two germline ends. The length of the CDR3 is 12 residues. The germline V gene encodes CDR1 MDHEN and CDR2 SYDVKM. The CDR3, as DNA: TGTGCCAGCAATAGCATGAACACTGAAGCTTTCTTT. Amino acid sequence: CASNSMNTEAFF.

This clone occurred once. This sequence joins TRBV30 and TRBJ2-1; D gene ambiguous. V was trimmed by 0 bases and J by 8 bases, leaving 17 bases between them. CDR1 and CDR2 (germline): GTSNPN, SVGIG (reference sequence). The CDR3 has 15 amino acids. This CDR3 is CAWSVWAPRSDEQFF. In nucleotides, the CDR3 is TGTGCCTGGAGTGTATGGGCCCCTCGGTCCGATGAGCAGTTCTTC. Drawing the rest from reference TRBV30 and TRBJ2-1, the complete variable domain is SQTIHQWPATLVQPVGSPLSLECTVEGTSNPNLYWYRQAAGRGLQLLFYSVGIGQISSEVPQNLSASRPQDRQFILSSKKLLLSDSGFYLCAWSVWAPRSDEQFFGPGTRLTVL.

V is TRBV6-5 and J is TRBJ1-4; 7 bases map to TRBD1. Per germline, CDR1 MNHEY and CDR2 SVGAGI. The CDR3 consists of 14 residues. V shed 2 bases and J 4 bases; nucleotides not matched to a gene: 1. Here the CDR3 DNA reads TGTGCCAGCAGTTACGGGACAGTTAATGAAAAACTGTTTTTT. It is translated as CASSYGTVNEKLFF.

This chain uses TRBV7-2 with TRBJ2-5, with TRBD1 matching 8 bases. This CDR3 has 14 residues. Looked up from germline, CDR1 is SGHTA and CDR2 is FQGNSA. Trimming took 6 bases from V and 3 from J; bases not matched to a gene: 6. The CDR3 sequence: CASRSTGGKETQYF. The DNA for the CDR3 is TGTGCCAGCAGGTCTACAGGGGGTAAAGAGACCCAGTACTTC. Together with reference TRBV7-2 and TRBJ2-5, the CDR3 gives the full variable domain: GAGVSQSPSNKVTEKGKDVELRCDPISGHTALYWYRQSLGQGLEFLIYFQGNSAPDKSGLPSDRFSAERTGGSVSTLTIQRTQQEDSAVYLCASRSTGGKETQYFGPGTRLLVL.

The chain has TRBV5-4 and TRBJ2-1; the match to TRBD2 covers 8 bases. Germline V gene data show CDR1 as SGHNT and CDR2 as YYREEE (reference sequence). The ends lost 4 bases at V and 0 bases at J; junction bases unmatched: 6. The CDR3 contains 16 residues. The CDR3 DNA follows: TGTGCCAGCAGCCCGGGGGGGGCTGCCTCCTACAATGAGCAGTTCTTC. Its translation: CASSPGGAASYNEQFF.